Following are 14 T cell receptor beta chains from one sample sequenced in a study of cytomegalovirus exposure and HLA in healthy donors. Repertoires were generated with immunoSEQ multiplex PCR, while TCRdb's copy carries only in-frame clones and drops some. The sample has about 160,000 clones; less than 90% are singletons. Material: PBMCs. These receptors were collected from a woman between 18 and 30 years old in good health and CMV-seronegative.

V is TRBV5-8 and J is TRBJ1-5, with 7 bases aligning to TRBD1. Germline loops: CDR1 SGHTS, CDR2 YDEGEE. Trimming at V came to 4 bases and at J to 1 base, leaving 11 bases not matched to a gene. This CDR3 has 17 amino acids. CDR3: CASSGLGGSLSNQPQHF. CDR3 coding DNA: TGTGCCAGCAGCGGCCTAGGGGGCAGTCTCAGCAATCAGCCCCAGCATTTT.

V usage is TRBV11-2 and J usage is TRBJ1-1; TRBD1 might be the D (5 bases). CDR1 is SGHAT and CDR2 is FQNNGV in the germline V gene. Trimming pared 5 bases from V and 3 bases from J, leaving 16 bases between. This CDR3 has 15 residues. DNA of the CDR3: TGTGCCAGCAGCCCTCAAAGGGGAGGGGACACTGAAGCTTTCTTT. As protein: CASSPQRGGDTEAFF.

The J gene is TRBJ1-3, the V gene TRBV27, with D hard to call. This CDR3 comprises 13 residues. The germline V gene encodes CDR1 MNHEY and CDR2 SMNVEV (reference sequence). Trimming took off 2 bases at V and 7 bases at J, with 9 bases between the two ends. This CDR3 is CASSLSPLNTIYF. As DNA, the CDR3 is TGTGCCAGCAGTTTAAGTCCACTGAACACCATATATTTT.

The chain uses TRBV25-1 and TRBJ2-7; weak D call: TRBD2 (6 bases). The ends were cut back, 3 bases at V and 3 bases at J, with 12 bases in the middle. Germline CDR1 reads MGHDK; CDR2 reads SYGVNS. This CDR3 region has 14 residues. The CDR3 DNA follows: TGTGCCAGCAGTGACCCCGGGACTTACTACGAGCAGTACTTC. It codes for CASSDPGTYYEQYF.

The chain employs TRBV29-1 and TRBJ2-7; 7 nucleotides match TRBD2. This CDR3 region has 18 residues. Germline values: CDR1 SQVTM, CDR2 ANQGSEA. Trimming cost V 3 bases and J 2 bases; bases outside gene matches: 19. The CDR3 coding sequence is TGCAGCGTTGACCTTTTCGGCGGGAGCGGCCCGAAAGCCTACGAGCAGTACTTC. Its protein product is CSVDLFGGSGPKAYEQYF.

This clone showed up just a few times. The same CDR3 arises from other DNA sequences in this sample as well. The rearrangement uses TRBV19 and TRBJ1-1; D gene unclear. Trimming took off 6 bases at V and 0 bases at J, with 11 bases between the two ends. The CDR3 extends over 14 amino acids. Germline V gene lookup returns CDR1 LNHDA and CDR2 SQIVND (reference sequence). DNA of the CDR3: TGTGCCAGTAGAGATACAGCTATGAACACTGAAGCTTTCTTT. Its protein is CASRDTAMNTEAFF. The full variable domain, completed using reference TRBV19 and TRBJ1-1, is DGGITQSPKYLFRKEGQNVTLSCEQNLNHDAMYWYRQDPGQGLRLIYYSQIVNDFQKGDIAEGYSVSREKKESFPLTVTSAQKNPTAFYLCASRDTAMNTEAFFGQGTRLTVV.

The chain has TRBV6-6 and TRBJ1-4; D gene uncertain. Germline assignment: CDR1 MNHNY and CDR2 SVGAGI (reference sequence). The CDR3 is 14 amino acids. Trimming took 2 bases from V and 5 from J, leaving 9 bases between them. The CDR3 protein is CASSYGQANEKLFF. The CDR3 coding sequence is TGTGCCAGCAGTTACGGCCAGGCCAATGAAAAACTGTTTTTT.

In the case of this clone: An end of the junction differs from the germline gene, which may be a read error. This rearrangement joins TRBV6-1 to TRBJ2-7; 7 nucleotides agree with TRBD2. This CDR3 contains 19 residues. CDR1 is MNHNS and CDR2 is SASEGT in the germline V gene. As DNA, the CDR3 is TGTGCCAGCAGTGACACCCCCGCCCGTCTTAGGGAGGGTCCGACCGGGGGTTTTTTC. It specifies CASSDTPARLREGPTGGFF.

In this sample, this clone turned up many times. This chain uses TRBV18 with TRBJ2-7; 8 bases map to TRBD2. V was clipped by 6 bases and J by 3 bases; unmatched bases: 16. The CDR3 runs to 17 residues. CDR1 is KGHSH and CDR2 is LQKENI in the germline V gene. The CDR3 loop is CASSRLDGGAGGYEQYF. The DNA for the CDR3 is TGTGCCAGCTCTCGACTTGACGGGGGGGCCGGTGGCTACGAGCAGTACTTC.

CDR3 loop: CASSQDVQGSYNEQFF. The DNA for the CDR3 is TGCGCCAGCAGCCAAGACGTGCAGGGGTCGTACAATGAGCAGTTCTTC. The V gene is TRBV4-3, the J gene TRBJ2-1; D may be TRBD1 (6 bases). The CDR3 is 16 residues long. V shed 0 bases and J shed 4 bases, with 13 bases lying between them. Germline V gene sequence: CDR1 LGHNA, CDR2 YSLEER.

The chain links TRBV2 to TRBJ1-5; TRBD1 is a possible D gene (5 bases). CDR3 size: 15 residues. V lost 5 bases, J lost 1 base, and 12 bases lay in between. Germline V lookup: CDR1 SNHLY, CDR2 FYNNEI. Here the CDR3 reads CASSRTGGSNQPQHF. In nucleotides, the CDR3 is TGTGCCAGCAGTAGAACAGGAGGGAGCAATCAGCCCCAGCATTTT.

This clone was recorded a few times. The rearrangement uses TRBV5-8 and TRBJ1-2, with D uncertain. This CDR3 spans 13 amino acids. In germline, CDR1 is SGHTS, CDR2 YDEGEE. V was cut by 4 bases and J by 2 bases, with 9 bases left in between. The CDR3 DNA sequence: TGTGCCAGCAGCCCCAGGAGGAACTATGGCTACACCTTC. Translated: CASSPRRNYGYTF.

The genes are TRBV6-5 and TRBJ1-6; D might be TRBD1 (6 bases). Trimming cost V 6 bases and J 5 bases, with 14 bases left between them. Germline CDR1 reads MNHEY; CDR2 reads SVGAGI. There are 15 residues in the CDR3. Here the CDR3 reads CASRPDRMNNSPLHF. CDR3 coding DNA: TGTGCCAGCAGGCCCGACAGGATGAATAATTCACCCCTCCACTTT.

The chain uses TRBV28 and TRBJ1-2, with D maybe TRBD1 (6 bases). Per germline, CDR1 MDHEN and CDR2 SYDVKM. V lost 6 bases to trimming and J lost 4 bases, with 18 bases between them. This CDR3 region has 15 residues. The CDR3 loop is CASSLTYQGSYGYTF. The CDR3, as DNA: TGTGCCAGCAGCCTAACCTATCAGGGGAGCTATGGCTACACCTTC.